A selection of T cell receptor beta chains follows, all from one sample in a study of cytomegalovirus exposure and HLA in healthy donors. Measured with immunoSEQ multiplex PCR; TCRdb has only the in-frame clones, and not every one. The top ten hold about 2.5% of the sample, which has approximately 170,000 clones, about 80% seen once. Input material: PBMCs. Source of these receptors: a woman in her fifties or sixties in good health and CMV-seronegative. CDR3s include the opening cysteine and the closing phenylalanine or tryptophan.

J gene	V gene	CDR3 protein
TRBJ2-7	TRBV4-2	CASSSSPPGERTYEQYF
TRBJ2-1	TRBV5-4	CASLGAGGNEQFF
TRBJ2-5	TRBV5-6	CASNIQGLRETQYF
TRBJ2-7	TRBV5-4	CASSSSGTGYEQYF
TRBJ1-2	TRBV28	CASSFFYAGETRYGYTF
TRBJ1-2	TRBV6-6	CASSYDRDYGYTF
TRBJ2-2	TRBV30	CAIIPGIRNTGELFF
TRBJ1-5	TRBV19	CASRGATSNQPQHF
TRBJ1-2	TRBV5-1	CASSLLAGPNYGYTF
TRBJ1-5	TRBV2	CASSEAGQGLQPQHF
TRBJ2-7	TRBV2	CASQFSSGGEQYF
.	TRBV18	CASSPGLAGGLSNEQYF
TRBJ2-7	TRBV10-3	CAISGQGFEQYF
TRBJ2-1	TRBV7-6	CASSLGVANEQFF
TRBJ2-5	TRBV19	CASSALANQETQYF
TRBJ2-7	TRBV7-2	CASSPIAVSSYEQYF
TRBJ2-1	TRBV7-9	CASSGGNEQFF
TRBJ1-1	TRBV19	CASSVGGQVNTEAFF
TRBJ2-1	TRBV27	CASSLLTGHSYNEQFF
TRBJ2-7	TRBV7-2	CASSLGGGDYYEQYF
TRBJ2-1	TRBV4-1	CASSLAGGISYNEQFF
TRBJ1-3	TRBV11-2	CASSLRTGGSGNTIYF
TRBJ2-7	TRBV5-1	CASSSVTGGSYEQYF
.	TRBV28	CASSLRGRPYEQYF
TRBJ2-1	TRBV11-3	CASSKSGGGPQFF
TRBJ2-7	TRBV19	CASSQTGTSGAEFYEQYF
TRBJ2-1	TRBV7-6	CASSKDRGTIGNEQFF
TRBJ1-1	TRBV13	CASSRTAGEAFF
TRBJ1-5	TRBV19	CASNIPGTGNNQPQHF
TRBJ1-5	TRBV30	CAWSPKDGGGYQPQHF
TRBJ1-5	TRBV28	CASSSTPRQFGQPQHF
TRBJ1-2	TRBV18	CASSPDTNYGYTF
TRBJ2-3	TRBV21-1	CASTPGAGGRTDTQYF
TRBJ1-4	TRBV9	CASSASDWNEKLFF
TRBJ2-7	TRBV28	CASSLDEGGSYEQYF
TRBJ1-2	TRBV11-2	CASSPPRSGGYGYTF
TRBJ1-5	TRBV19	CASSIELGLGGQPQHF
TRBJ1-2	TRBV28	CASSADRDGYTF
TRBJ1-1	TRBV30	CAWSRDRGGTEAFF
TRBJ2-7	TRBV29-1	CSVAFGDEQYF
TRBJ2-1	TRBV28	CASSLSLANYNEQFF
TRBJ2-2	TRBV7-2	CASSWTARIGGELFF
TRBJ2-2	TRBV7-2	CASSLDNRGTGELFF
TRBJ2-1	TRBV7-8	CASSYRTEHNEQFF
TRBJ2-2	TRBV4-1	CASSLFGAGTGTGELFF
TRBJ1-2	TRBV28	CASSNGGTGTYGYTF
TRBJ2-2	TRBV19	CASSIGGAGVSGELFF
TRBJ1-1	TRBV7-9	CASSPRGQGADTEAFF
TRBJ2-7	TRBV4-2	CASSQGGLAASYEQYF
TRBJ2-3	TRBV19	CASKWRGGGTDTQYF
TRBJ1-3	TRBV6-5	CASSYHSGLSGNTIYF
TRBJ1-4	TRBV2	CASRRGTQGEKLFF
TRBJ1-1	TRBV6-1	CASCKEGNTEAFF
TRBJ1-1	TRBV6-5	CASSLRGTEAFF
TRBJ2-2	TRBV7-2	CASVPLGLNTGELFF
TRBJ1-2	TRBV28	CASRRQGALDGYTF
TRBJ1-1	TRBV28	CASSRTGVSEAFF
TRBJ2-7	TRBV18	CASSPGTVYSLSYEQYF